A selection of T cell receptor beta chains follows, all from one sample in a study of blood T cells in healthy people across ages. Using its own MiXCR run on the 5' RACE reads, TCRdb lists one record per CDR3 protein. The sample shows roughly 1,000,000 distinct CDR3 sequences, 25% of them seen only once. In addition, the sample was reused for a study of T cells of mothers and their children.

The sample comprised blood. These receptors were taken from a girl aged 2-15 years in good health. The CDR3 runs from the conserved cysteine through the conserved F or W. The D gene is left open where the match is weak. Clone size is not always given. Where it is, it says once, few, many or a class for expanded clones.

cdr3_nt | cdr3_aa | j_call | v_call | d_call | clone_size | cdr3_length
TGCAGCGCCCAAGGGGGGAGAGCTAACTATGGCTACACCTTC | CSAQGGRANYGYTF | TRBJ1-2 | TRBV29-1 | NA | few | 14
TGTGCCAGCAGCTTAAGTCCCTCCAACACCATATATTTT | CASSLSPSNTIYF | TRBJ1-3 | TRBV7-2 | NA | NA | 13
TGTGCCAGCAGCTCCACCCCCGGGACCTTAGAGACCCAGTACTTC | CASSSTPGTLETQYF | TRBJ2-5 | TRBV7-2 | NA | NA | 15
TGTGCCAGCAGCGTAGTTGCGGCGGAGACCCAGTACTTC | CASSVVAAETQYF | TRBJ2-5 | TRBV7-2 | NA | few | 13
TGTGCCACCAGCAAAGGACAGGCGCGGGAAGCTTTCTTT | CATSKGQAREAFF | TRBJ1-1 | TRBV15 | TRBD1 | once | 13
TGCAGTGCTGACAACAGGAACTACAATGAGCAGTTCTTC | CSADNRNYNEQFF | TRBJ2-1 | TRBV20-1 | NA | few | 13
TGTGCCAGCAGCCAATCGGGCGGGACAGCAGCCCAAGAGACCCAGTACTTC | CASSQSGGTAAQETQYF | TRBJ2-5 | TRBV13 | NA | NA | 17
TGCAGTGCTACCTCTCCCTTAAGCGGGAGTGTTACCTACGAGCAGTACTTC | CSATSPLSGSVTYEQYF | TRBJ2-7 | TRBV20-1 | TRBD2 | NA | 17
TGTGCCAGCAGTCCTATCCTCAGTTACTCCTACGAGCAGTACTTC | CASSPILSYSYEQYF | TRBJ2-7 | TRBV6-2/TRBV6-3 | NA | NA | 15
TGCGCCAGCAGCCAAAGTTGGGCCAGCGGGGAGCAGTACTTC | CASSQSWASGEQYF | TRBJ2-7 | TRBV4-3 | NA | few | 14
TGTGCCAGCTCACCAAGTTTAGAGACCCAGTACTTC | CASSPSLETQYF | TRBJ2-5 | TRBV18 | NA | few | 12
TGTACCAGCAGTTTAATGGGTTACGGGGCAGGGCATGAGCAGTTCTTC | CTSSLMGYGAGHEQFF | TRBJ2-1 | TRBV28 | NA | NA | 16
TGTGCCAGCAGCTTAGCCCAACACAATGAGCAGTTCTTC | CASSLAQHNEQFF | TRBJ2-1 | TRBV7-9 | NA | once | 13
TGTGCCAGCAGTAGACCGGGACAGGAGGCTGGCTACACCTTC | CASSRPGQEAGYTF | TRBJ1-2 | TRBV6-2/TRBV6-3 | TRBD1 | few | 14
TGCGCCAGCAGCTTGGCCCCAGGCAAAAACATTCAGTACTTC | CASSLAPGKNIQYF | TRBJ2-4 | TRBV5-1 | NA | NA | 14
TGCGCCAGCAGCCAAGATGCAGGGGGCGTCTACGAGCAGTACTTC | CASSQDAGGVYEQYF | TRBJ2-7 | TRBV4-3 | TRBD1 | NA | 15
TGTGCCAGCAGCTTAGTCGGCGGGGGTCGTGGGGAGACCCAGTACTTC | CASSLVGGGRGETQYF | TRBJ2-5 | TRBV7-6 | TRBD2 | NA | 16
TGTGCCAGCAGTTTTGGGGCTCCGAACACTGAAGCTTTCTTT | CASSFGAPNTEAFF | TRBJ1-1 | TRBV11-1 | NA | once | 14
TGTGCCAGCACCAGGACAGGGGATCGCACTGAAGCTTTCTTT | CASTRTGDRTEAFF | TRBJ1-1 | TRBV2 | TRBD1 | NA | 14
TGTGTCAGCAGCCAGGGTCGACTGGCAACTAATGAAAAACTGTTTTTT | CVSSQGRLATNEKLFF | TRBJ1-4 | TRBV3-1 | NA | NA | 16
TGTGCCAGCATGACGGACCCCCGAGAGGGGAGCAATCAGCCCCAGCATTTT | CASMTDPREGSNQPQHF | TRBJ1-5 | TRBV7-8 | NA | NA | 17
TGTGCCAGCAGTTACGCGGGATCCCCACAGTACGAGCAGTACTTC | CASSYAGSPQYEQYF | TRBJ2-7 | TRBV6-6 | NA | few | 15
TGTGCCACCAGCGAGACAGGGTTACCTGGGGGTGAGCAGTTCTTC | CATSETGLPGGEQFF | TRBJ2-1 | TRBV24-1 | TRBD1 | NA | 15
TGTGCCACCAGTGAGGGTGGACACGATGAAAAACTGTTTTTT | CATSEGGHDEKLFF | TRBJ1-4 | TRBV24-1 | NA | NA | 14
TGTGCCAGCAGCTTTCCGGACAGTGCGGCTGAGCAGTTCTTC | CASSFPDSAAEQFF | TRBJ2-1 | TRBV5-6 | NA | few | 14
TGTGCCAGCAGCAAATTAGCGGGGGAGCAGTACTTC | CASSKLAGEQYF | TRBJ2-7 | TRBV7-9 | TRBD2 | few | 12
TGCGCCAGCAGCTTGGTGGTGGGTGTAAGCTCCTACAATGAGCAGTTCTTC | CASSLVVGVSSYNEQFF | TRBJ2-1 | TRBV5-1 | NA | NA | 17
TGCAGCGTTGAAGATGCGGGGGTGGTTTACAATGAGCAGTTCTTC | CSVEDAGVVYNEQFF | TRBJ2-1 | TRBV29-1 | TRBD2 | few | 15
TGTGCCAGCAGCCCACAGGGACGGAGTGAAGCTTTCTTT | CASSPQGRSEAFF | TRBJ1-1 | TRBV3-1 | NA | NA | 13